The source of this T cell receptor beta chain is a study of blood T cell repertoires in COVID-19. Study background: The analysed material was cDNA or gDNA that came from T cells, B-cell-depleted T cells, or PBMCs.

This clone appeared a few times. A read error may produce the germline difference seen at one junction end. In the authors' methods: Reference gene primer amplification in the assay estimated nucleated cell counts. Only in-frame clones appear in the TCRdb table, and some are missing; sequencing was by immunoSEQ multiplex PCR. Clone size and V and J calls were adopted from that table, with D and trimming inferred from the DNA. There are under 200,000 clones in the sample; 75% to 85% occur only once, and approximately 6% lies in the top ten. Seattle cases were enrolled at active infection and followed longitudinally. This receptor was taken from a woman aged 40 to 50 with COVID-19, enrolled during active disease. Sequenced sample: peripheral blood.

The CDR3 bases are TGTGCCAGCAGCCCTCACGACGCATTTCAGGCCCAGCATTTT. It specifies CASSPHDAFQAQHF. The chain is built from TRBV7-2 and TRBJ1-5; the D is unclear. CDR3 length: 14 residues. From germline, CDR1 is SGHTA and CDR2 FQGNSA.